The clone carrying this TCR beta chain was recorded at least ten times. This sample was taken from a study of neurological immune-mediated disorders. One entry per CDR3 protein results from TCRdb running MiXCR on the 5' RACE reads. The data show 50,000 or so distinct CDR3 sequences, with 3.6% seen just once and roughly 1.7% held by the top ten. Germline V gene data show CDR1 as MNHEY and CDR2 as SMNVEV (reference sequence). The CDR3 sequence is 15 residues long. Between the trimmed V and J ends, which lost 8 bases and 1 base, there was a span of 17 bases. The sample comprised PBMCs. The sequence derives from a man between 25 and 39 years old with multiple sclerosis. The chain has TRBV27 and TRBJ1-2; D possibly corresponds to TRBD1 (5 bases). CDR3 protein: CASRQTDLDNYGYTF. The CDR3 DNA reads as TGTGCCAGCCGACAGACAGACCTTGATAACTATGGCTACACCTTC.